This TCR beta chain stems from a study of radiation and T cells in renal cell carcinoma. Produced via immunoSEQ multiplex PCR; TCRdb's table is partial and in-frame only. This table has some 75,000 clones, about 81% appearing once. This clone has a single count. The time point denotes: blood 2 weeks post-SBRT. The sample's treatment: 15 Gy SBRT to primary tumor, nephrectomy 4 weeks later. The CDR3 sequence is 17 residues long. From germline, CDR1 is SGHNT and CDR2 YENEEA. With 0 bases clipped from V and 7 bases from J, the junction kept 8 bases outside the gene matches. This chain links TRBV11-3 with TRBJ2-1; TRBD1 matches at 11 bases. Sequenced here: blood, sampled from a patient whose treatment included radiotherapy and nephrectomy. The TCR originated in a man aged 60-69 years with renal cell carcinoma. CDR3 region: CASSLEPRDRGSNEQFF. The DNA of the CDR3 is TGTGCCAGCAGCTTAGAGCCCCGGGACAGGGGGTCGAATGAGCAGTTCTTC.